The present T cell receptor beta chain was sequenced within a study of cytomegalovirus exposure and HLA in healthy donors. V lost 3 bases, J lost 1 base, and 10 bases lay in between. The CDR3 sequence is 15 residues long. Germline CDR1 and CDR2: MNHNS and SASEGT. A multiplex PCR was run with 60 Vbeta primers and 13 Jbeta primers. Clones were sequenced by immunoSEQ multiplex PCR, and TCRdb holds only the in-frame ones, with some missing. The sample has 200,000 to 250,000 clones, roughly 80% seen once; the top ten hold 3.8%. The receptor's source is a male donor in good health and CMV-seronegative. Sequenced material: PBMCs. V and J are TRBV6-1 and TRBJ2-4; TRBD1 might be the D (5 bases). In DNA, the CDR3 is TGTGCCAGCAGTGACAAGGGGATGGCCAAAAACATTCAGTACTTC. Translated, it gives CASSDKGMAKNIQYF.